These 18 T cell receptor beta chains were all obtained from the same sample, sequenced in a study of blood T cells in healthy people across ages. For the second PCR, which ran for 7 to 11 cycles, a sample-barcoded 5' primer and a J-beta primer mix were used. One entry per CDR3 protein, called by TCRdb with MiXCR from the 5' RACE reads. In the table there are hundreds of thousands of distinct CDR3 sequences, roughly three fifths of which are singletons. The sequenced material came from blood. The receptors come from a man aged 35-49 years in good health.

The chain couples TRBV7-8 to TRBJ2-3; D is unresolved. Germline V gene sequence: CDR1 SGHVS, CDR2 FQNEAQ. The CDR3 runs 13 residues. Trimming shortened V by 4 bases and J by 6 bases, and 11 bases separated the two germline ends. CDR3 sequence reads: CASSSSSRDTQYF. CDR3 DNA sequence: TGTGCCAGCAGCTCCTCTAGTAGGGATACGCAGTATTTT.

The chain links TRBV7-8 to TRBJ2-3; TRBD1 matches at 7 bases. This CDR3 is 15 amino acids long. CDR1 is SGHVS and CDR2 is FQNEAQ in the germline V gene. J was trimmed by 5 bases and V by 1 base; bases with no gene match: 6. Here the CDR3 DNA reads TGTGCCAGCAGCTTAGGGGGACAGTTTCGAGATACGCAGTATTTT. The encoded protein is CASSLGGQFRDTQYF.

This clonotype was counted many times. The DNA for the CDR3 is TGCGCCAGCAGCTTAACAGGGTGGAGCACAGATACGCAGTATTTT. Its protein is CASSLTGWSTDTQYF. The V and J genes are TRBV5-1 and TRBJ2-3; tentatively, D is TRBD1 (6 bases). V was pared by 2 bases and J by 0 bases, with 10 bases between. The CDR3 covers 15 residues. The germline gives CDR1 SGHRS, CDR2 YFSETQ. Using reference TRBV5-1 and TRBJ2-3 for the parts outside the CDR3, the full variable domain is KAGVTQTPRYLIKTRGQQVTLSCSPISGHRSVSWYQQTPGQGLQFLFEYFSETQRNKGNFPGRFSGRQFSNSRSEMNVSTLELGDSALYLCASSLTGWSTDTQYFGPGTRLTVL.

DNA for the CDR3: TGTGCCAGCAGCCAAGCAGCTGGCGGCCGGTATGGCTACACCTTC. It specifies CASSQAAGGRYGYTF. V usage is TRBV3-1 and J usage is TRBJ1-2; D ambiguous. CDR3 length: 15 residues. The germline V and J ends were trimmed by 1 base and 5 bases, with 14 bases remaining between them. Germline CDR1 is LGHDT and CDR2 is YNNKEL (reference sequence). Combining the CDR3 with reference TRBV3-1 and TRBJ1-2 gives the whole variable domain DTAVSQTPKYLVTQMGNDKSIKCEQNLGHDTMYWYKQDSKKFLKIMFSYNNKELIINETVPNRFSPKSPDKAHLNLHINSLELGDSAVYFCASSQAAGGRYGYTFGSGTRLTVV.

V and J are TRBV11-2 and TRBJ2-4; D call uncertain. The CDR3 spans 15 residues. Germline CDR1 SGHAT, CDR2 FQNNGV. V was shortened by 1 base and J by 5 bases, with 12 bases between the two germline ends. CDR3 in DNA: TGTGCCAGCAGCTTAGGACGTTTGAACGAAAACATTCAGTACTTC. Its translation is CASSLGRLNENIQYF.

This clonotype was counted between two and nine times. V is TRBV29-1 and J is TRBJ1-4; maybe TRBD1 (5 bases). Germline loops: CDR1 SQVTM, CDR2 ANQGSEA. Trimming stripped 0 bases from V and 10 bases from J, with 27 bases between. This CDR3 has 18 amino acids. The CDR3 DNA reads as TGCAGCGTTGAAGATTTCGGGGGAAGCACCGGGCGGGTTGGAAAACTGTTTTTT. It specifies CSVEDFGGSTGRVGKLFF. The variable domain in full, completed from reference TRBV29-1 and TRBJ1-4, reads SAVISQKPSRDICQRGTSLTIQCQVDSQVTMMFWYRQQPGQSLTLIATANQGSEATYESGFVIDKFPISRPNLTFSTLTVSNMSPEDSSIYLCSVEDFGGSTGRVGKLFFGSGTQLSVL.

V and J are TRBV6-2 or TRBV6-3 and TRBJ2-7; the D is unclear. This CDR3 spans 13 amino acids. Per germline, CDR1 MNHEY and CDR2 SVGEGT. V dropped 0 bases and J dropped 7 bases, with 10 bases sitting between them. CDR3 nucleotide sequence: TGTGCCAGCAGTTACTCTCATTCCAATGAGCAGTACTTC. Protein sequence: CASSYSHSNEQYF.

This clonotype was picked up a small number of times. The CDR3 here is CASSDVLDDPPGANVLTF. The CDR3 DNA follows: TGTGCCAGCAGCGACGTGCTAGATGACCCCCCTGGGGCCAACGTCCTGACTTTC. This chain uses TRBV7-9 with TRBJ2-6; D not certain. The CDR3 is 18 residues long. From germline, CDR1 is SEHNR and CDR2 FQNEAQ (reference sequence). V dropped 5 bases and J dropped 2 bases, with 19 bases sitting between them.

This clonotype has only a few counts. V is TRBV5-1 and J is TRBJ2-4; 11 nucleotides align to TRBD1. The CDR3 contains 15 residues. V shed 0 bases and J 7 bases; nucleotides not matched to a gene: 3. Germline V gene data show CDR1 as SGHRS and CDR2 as YFSETQ. CDR3 sequence: CASSLVGTGGNIQYF. In DNA, the CDR3 is TGCGCCAGCAGCTTGGTCGGGACAGGGGGTAACATTCAGTACTTC.

The V gene is TRBV5-1, the J gene TRBJ2-4; 10 positions match TRBD1. V was pared by 4 bases and J by 8 bases, with 3 bases of the junction left unmatched. The CDR3 extends over 13 amino acids. CDR1 SGHRS and CDR2 YFSETQ come from the germline V gene. The CDR3 protein is CASSSGTGDIQYF. CDR3 coding DNA: TGCGCCAGCAGCAGCGGGACAGGGGACATTCAGTACTTC.

In its sample, this clonotype was seen a few times. The CDR3 loop is CATGRGIGNEQFF. CDR3 DNA: TGTGCCACCGGTCGTGGGATAGGCAATGAGCAGTTCTTC. The chain is built from TRBV24-1 and TRBJ2-1, with no clear D. This CDR3 has 13 residues. V was trimmed by 9 bases and J by 6 bases, leaving 14 bases between them. Germline CDR1 reads KGHDR; CDR2 reads SFDVKD.

The chain has TRBV24-1 and TRBJ2-5, with a weak D call TRBD2 (6 bases). The CDR3 runs 14 residues. Trimming shortened V by 6 bases and J by 11 bases, and 21 bases separated the two germline ends. CDR1 is KGHDR and CDR2 is SFDVKD in the germline V gene. The CDR3 spells CATSKEGGNNEQYF. CDR3 nucleotides: TGTGCCACCAGTAAGGAGGGCGGCAACAATGAGCAGTACTTC.

This clonotype was observed a handful of times. V and J are TRBV27 and TRBJ2-1; D is perhaps TRBD2 (5 bases). This CDR3 comprises 16 residues. V was clipped by 1 base and J by 5 bases, with 15 bases between them. Germline lookup yields CDR1 MNHEY and CDR2 SMNVEV (reference sequence). The DNA of the CDR3 is TGTGCCAGCAGTTTATATTCTAGCCCGACCAACAATGAGCAGTTCTTC. Translated, it gives CASSLYSSPTNNEQFF.

J is TRBJ2-7 and V is TRBV20-1, with TRBD2 matching over 8 bases. The CDR3 contains 17 residues. In germline, CDR1 is DFQATT, CDR2 SNEGSKA (reference sequence). The J segment lost 4 bases and the V segment lost 0 bases, leaving 14 bases of the junction unmatched. This CDR3 reads CSARDPGLASVSYEQYF. CDR3 sequence (DNA): TGCAGTGCTAGAGATCCCGGACTAGCATCGGTCTCGTACGAGCAGTACTTC.

The sample holds many counts of this clonotype. The V gene is TRBV4-2, the J gene TRBJ2-1; 9 nucleotides match TRBD2. CDR1 and CDR2 from the germline V gene are LGHNA and YNFKEQ. The ends lost 5 bases at V and 8 bases at J; junction bases unmatched: 10. This CDR3 region has 15 residues. The CDR3 nucleotides read TGTGCCAGCAGCTATAGCGGGAGTACAAGAGATGAGCAGTTCTTC. It yields the protein CASSYSGSTRDEQFF.

CDR3 sequence (DNA): TGTGCCAGCAGTCACCAGACCGGCACAGATACGCAGTATTTT. Encoded protein: CASSHQTGTDTQYF. The chain is built from TRBV3-1 and TRBJ2-3; no definite D call. From germline, CDR1 is LGHDT and CDR2 YNNKEL (reference sequence). The CDR3 sequence is 14 residues long. V gave up 6 bases and J gave up 1 base, with 11 bases separating them.

This clonotype was counted a few times. J is TRBJ2-1 and V is TRBV7-9; 7 nucleotides align to TRBD2. Germline V CDR1 and CDR2: SEHNR, FQNEAQ (reference sequence). V gave up 2 bases and J gave up 4 bases; unmatched junction bases: 5. This CDR3 contains 15 residues. DNA for the CDR3: TGTGCCAGCAGCTTATTGGGGGGGAGATACAATGAGCAGTTCTTC. This encodes CASSLLGGRYNEQFF. The variable domain in full, with the rest retrieved from reference TRBV7-9 and TRBJ2-1, is DTGVSQNPRHKITKRGQNVTFRCDPISEHNRLYWYRQTLGQGPEFLTYFQNEAQLEKSRLLSDRFSAERPKGSFSTLEIQRTEQGDSAMYLCASSLLGGRYNEQFFGPGTRLTVL.

The chain recombines TRBV20-1 with TRBJ2-4; 12 bases agree with TRBD2. The CDR3 consists of 16 residues. The germline V gene encodes CDR1 DFQATT and CDR2 SNEGSKA (reference sequence). V lost 6 bases and J lost 0; bases outside the gene matches: 6. CDR3 nucleotides: TGCAGTGCCGGACTAGCGGGAACCCTAGCCAAAAACATTCAGTACTTC. Translating gives CSAGLAGTLAKNIQYF.